A single count supports the clone carrying this T cell receptor beta chain. A multiplex PCR was run with 60 Vbeta primers and 13 Jbeta primers. Sequencing used immunoSEQ multiplex PCR; TCRdb keeps in-frame clones, though not all of them. The sample holds about 120,000 clones; 75% are singletons and the top ten take roughly 3%. The sample comes from a study of cytomegalovirus exposure and HLA in healthy donors. The material sequenced was PBMCs. The sequence derives from a middle-aged woman in good health and CMV-seropositive.

CDR3 sequence: CASSPTGRRGYTF. DNA of the CDR3: TGTGCCAGCAGCCCGACGGGGAGAAGAGGCTACACCTTC. The chain couples TRBV7-3 to TRBJ1-2, with D unresolved. V was pared by 5 bases and J by 8 bases, with 15 bases between. The V gene's germline CDR1 is SGHTA and CDR2 FQGTGA. The CDR3 is made up of 13 amino acids.